The TCR beta chain described here comes from a study of OX40 agonist ivuxolimab in advanced cancers. The data were produced by immunoSEQ multiplex PCR, yet TCRdb's version contains in-frame clones alone and is incomplete. The data show 66,000 or so clones, with around 85% seen just once and less than 5% held by the top ten. The germline CDR1 and CDR2 sequences are MNHNY and SVGAGI (reference sequence). The CDR3 runs 15 residues. V was cut by 0 bases and J by 1 base, with 10 bases left in between. The material sequenced was CD4+ or CD8+ T cells sorted from blood, taken in a trial of the OX40 agonist ivuxolimab. The chain links TRBV6-6 to TRBJ2-7; no clear D gene. The sequence derives from an adult with an advanced solid tumor such as melanoma, head and neck, liver or kidney cancer. CDR3 coding DNA: TGTGCCAGCAGTTACTCCAGGTCTTGGTCCTACGAGCAGTACTTC. Protein: CASSYSRSWSYEQYF.